Listed below are T cell receptor beta chains from one sample, sequenced in a study of CD8 T cells in Susac syndrome. One entry per CDR3 protein, called by TCRdb with MiXCR from the immunoSEQ multiplex PCR reads. This sample has approximately 190,000 distinct CDR3 sequences, with roughly 90% found just once. The sample consisted of CD4+ T cells from PBMCs. The receptor set was obtained from a human donor with Susac syndrome. CDR3s include the opening cysteine and the closing phenylalanine or tryptophan. Some rows have no size entry. The others give once, few or many, or a class for an expanded clone.

abundance | j_gene | v_gene | CDR3aa
. | TRBJ2-1 | TRBV3-1 | CASSQVSGVPNEQFF
. | TRBJ1-1 | TRBV20-1 | CSARDFKGTEAFF
. | TRBJ1-2 | TRBV5-1 | CASSLETGLYGYTF
. | TRBJ2-3 | TRBV11-2 | CASSLDQVTQYF
. | TRBJ2-1 | TRBV20-1 | CSASKSGRHNEQFF
. | TRBJ2-7 | TRBV20-1 | CSARQRLLAGLSEQYF
once | TRBJ2-3 | TRBV9 | CASSVGQSGGDTQYF
. | TRBJ2-4 | TRBV15 | CATSSKNIQYF
. | TRBJ1-2 | TRBV14 | CASSQDTGVYGYTF
. | TRBJ1-2 | TRBV29-1 | CSVSNNRGTFNYGYTF
once | TRBJ2-4 | TRBV9 | CASSSTGGLGNIQYF
. | TRBJ2-3 | TRBV5-1 | CASSSLIAGADTQYF
. | TRBJ1-5 | TRBV28 | CASSLHQPQHF
. | TRBJ2-3 | TRBV7-3 | CASSSTSGGRDTQYF
. | TRBJ1-1 | TRBV20-1 | CSARATGKIYGNAEAFF
. | TRBJ2-1 | TRBV4-2 | CASSQGALLAGTYNEQFF
. | TRBJ1-2 | TRBV6-2/TRBV6-3 | CASSYSAGGFGYTF
. | TRBJ2-3 | TRBV30 | CACGLVSFKDTQYF
. | TRBJ1-6 | TRBV20-1 | CSARDWSGRTINSPLHF
. | TRBJ2-7 | TRBV7-3 | CASSPGDRGYEQYF
. | TRBJ2-1 | TRBV30 | CAWSERLVSHEQFF
. | TRBJ2-5 | TRBV28 | CASSLGDRGETQYF
few | TRBJ2-7 | TRBV6-6 | CASRVLGYEQYF
few | TRBJ1-2 | TRBV24-1 | CATSDGQGGYTF
. | TRBJ1-5 | TRBV9 | CASSVDNTINQPQHF
. | TRBJ2-3 | TRBV28 | CASSFRFQGYTQYF